Below, one TCR beta chain is given with its context. CDR3 length: 18 residues. The sample belongs to a study of shared T cell receptors in the human thymus. Assay: immunoSEQ multiplex PCR; the TCRdb copy retains only in-frame clones and omits some. The data hold some 400,000 clones, with approximately 95% observed a single time. The chain couples TRBV21-1 to TRBJ2-3; the table gives TRBD1 as D, unverified against the DNA. TRBV21-1 is noted as a pseudogene. Sequencing used thymocytes. This receptor was identified in a human donor. The CDR3, as DNA: TGTGCCAGCAGAAAAACTCACCGGGACAGGGGAAGCACAGATACGCAGTATTTT. It codes for CASRKTHRDRGSTDTQYF.